This TCR beta chain was recovered during a study of technical replicates of blood from a handful of donors. Clones were read by immunoSEQ multiplex PCR, and TCRdb kept only the in-frame ones, dropping some. In the table there are roughly 97,000 clones, roughly 96% of which are singletons. Per germline, CDR1 SGHKS and CDR2 YYEKEE (reference sequence). The J segment lost 6 bases and the V segment lost 4 bases, leaving 12 bases of the junction unmatched. The CDR3 spans 16 residues. V usage is TRBV5-5 and J usage is TRBJ1-1, with 10 bases lining up with TRBD1. The material sequenced was T cells isolated from PBMCs. The TCR originated in a human donor in good health. CDR3 in amino acids: CASSLPGQGYVAEAFF. The CDR3 DNA reads TGTGCCAGCAGCCTACCGGGACAGGGGTATGTCGCTGAAGCTTTCTTT.